This T cell receptor (beta chain) was sequenced in a study of cytomegalovirus exposure and HLA in healthy donors. Primers included in the PCR were 60 Vbeta and 13 Jbeta primers. Data came from immunoSEQ multiplex PCR; TCRdb stores just in-frame clones and leaves some out. The table has roughly 100,000 clones, about three quarters seen once. CDR1 MNHNS and CDR2 SASEGT come from the germline V gene. The CDR3 covers 14 residues. With 8 bases clipped from V and 1 base from J, the junction kept 7 bases outside the gene matches. This clonotype originated in a boy aged 5-17 years in good health and CMV-seronegative. This rearrangement joins TRBV6-1 to TRBJ2-7, with 8 bases lining up with TRBD1. Sequencing input: PBMCs. CDR3 region: CASWFRDRSYEQYF. CDR3 bases: TGTGCCAGCTGGTTTCGGGACAGGTCCTACGAGCAGTACTTC.